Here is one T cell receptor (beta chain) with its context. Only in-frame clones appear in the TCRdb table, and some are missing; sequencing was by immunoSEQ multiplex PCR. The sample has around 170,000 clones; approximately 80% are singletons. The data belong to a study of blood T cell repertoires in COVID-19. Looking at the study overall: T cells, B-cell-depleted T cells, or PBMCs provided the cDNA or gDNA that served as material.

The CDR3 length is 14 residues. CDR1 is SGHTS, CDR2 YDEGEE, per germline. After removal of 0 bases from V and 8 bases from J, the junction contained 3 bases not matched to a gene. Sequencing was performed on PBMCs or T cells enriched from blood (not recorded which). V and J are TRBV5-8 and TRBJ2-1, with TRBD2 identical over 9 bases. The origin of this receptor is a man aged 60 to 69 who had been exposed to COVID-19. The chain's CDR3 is CASSLGLAGYEQFF. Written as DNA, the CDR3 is TGTGCCAGCAGCTTGGGGCTAGCGGGATATGAGCAGTTCTTC.